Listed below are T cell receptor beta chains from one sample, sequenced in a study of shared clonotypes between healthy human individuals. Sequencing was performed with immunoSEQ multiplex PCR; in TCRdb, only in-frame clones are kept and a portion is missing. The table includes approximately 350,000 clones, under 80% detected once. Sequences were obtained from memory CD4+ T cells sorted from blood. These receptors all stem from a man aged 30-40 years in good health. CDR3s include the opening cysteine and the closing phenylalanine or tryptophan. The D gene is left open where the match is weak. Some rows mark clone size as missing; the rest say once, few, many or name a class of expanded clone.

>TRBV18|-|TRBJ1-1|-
CASFTQGAGAEAFF
TGTGCCAGCTTCACCCAGGGCGCTGGGGCTGAAGCTTTCTTT
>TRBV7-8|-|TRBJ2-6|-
CASSLGTTSRSGANVLTF
TGTGCCAGCAGCTTAGGAACAACGTCGCGCTCTGGGGCCAACGTCCTGACTTTC
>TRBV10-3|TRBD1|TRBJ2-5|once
CAISENSVGTGTQYF
TGTGCCATCAGTGAGAACAGCGTCGGGACAGGGACCCAGTACTTC
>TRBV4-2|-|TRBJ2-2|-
CASSQEGTNTGELFF
TGTGCCAGCAGCCAAGAAGGGACTAACACCGGGGAGCTGTTTTTT
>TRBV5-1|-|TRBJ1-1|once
CASSLEGKRMNTEAFF
TGCGCCAGCAGCTTGGAAGGGAAAAGGATGAACACTGAAGCTTTCTTT
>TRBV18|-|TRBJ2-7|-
CASSVQGGNEQYF
TGTGCCAGCTCTGTACAGGGAGGCAACGAGCAGTACTTC
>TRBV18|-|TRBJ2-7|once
CASSPTPVYEQYF
TGTGCCAGCTCACCAACCCCCGTTTACGAGCAGTACTTC
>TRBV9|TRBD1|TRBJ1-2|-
CASSIDQGASGYTF
TGTGCCAGCAGTATAGATCAGGGGGCAAGTGGCTACACCTTC
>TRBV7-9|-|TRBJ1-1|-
CASSKRQETEAFF
TGTGCCAGCAGCAAGCGGCAGGAAACTGAAGCTTTCTTT
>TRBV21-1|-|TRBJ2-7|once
CASSIWARVVNEQYF
TGTGCCAGCAGCATTTGGGCCAGGGTGGTCAACGAGCAGTACTTC
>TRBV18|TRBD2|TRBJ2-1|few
CASWAGVLAEQFF
TGTGCCAGCTGGGCGGGAGTTCTTGCTGAGCAGTTCTTC
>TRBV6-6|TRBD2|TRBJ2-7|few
CASKRGGLAGGDEQYF
TGTGCCAGCAAAAGAGGGGGGCTAGCGGGAGGTGACGAGCAGTACTTC
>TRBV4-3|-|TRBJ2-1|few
CASSQEPGGAYNEQFF
TGCGCCAGCAGCCAAGAACCAGGTGGAGCCTACAATGAGCAGTTCTTC
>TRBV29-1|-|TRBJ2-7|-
CSVSGASVTYEQYF
TGCAGCGTTTCTGGCGCGTCGGTAACTTACGAGCAGTACTTC
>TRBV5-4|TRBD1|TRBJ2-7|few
CASSLGLDRGLEQYF
TGTGCCAGCAGCCTGGGTTTGGACAGGGGCCTCGAGCAGTACTTC
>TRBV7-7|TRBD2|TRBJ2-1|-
CASSLAVTSRNNEQFF
TGTGCTAGCAGCTTAGCGGTGACTAGCAGAAACAATGAGCAGTTCTTC
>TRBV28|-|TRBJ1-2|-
CASARDTYGYTF
TGTGCCAGCGCACGGGACACCTATGGCTACACCTTC
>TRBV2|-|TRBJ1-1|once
CASSESWVNTEAFF
TGTGCCAGCAGTGAATCTTGGGTGAACACTGAAGCTTTCTTT
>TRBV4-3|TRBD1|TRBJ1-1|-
CASSLDRGGTEAFF
TGCGCCAGCTCATTAGACAGGGGGGGCACTGAAGCTTTCTTT
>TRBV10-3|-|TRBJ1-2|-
CATTVGAPLYGYTF
TGTGCCACTACCGTTGGGGCCCCACTCTATGGCTACACCTTC
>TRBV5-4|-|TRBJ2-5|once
CASSPQEKETQYF
TGTGCCAGCAGCCCCCAGGAGAAAGAGACCCAGTACTTC
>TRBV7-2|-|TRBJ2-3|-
CASSFWADTQYF
TGTGCCAGCAGCTTTTGGGCAGATACGCAGTATTTT
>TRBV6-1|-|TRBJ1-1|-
CASSEAPGMATEAFF
TGTGCCAGCAGTGAAGCTCCAGGGATGGCCACTGAAGCTTTCTTT
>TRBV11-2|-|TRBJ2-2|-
CASSLELSVGELFF
TGTGCCAGCAGCTTAGAATTATCTGTCGGGGAGCTGTTTTTT
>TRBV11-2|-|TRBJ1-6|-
CASSLVGGPGTLNSPLHF
TGTGCCAGCAGCTTAGTCGGGGGACCGGGAACTCTAAATTCACCCCTCCACTTT
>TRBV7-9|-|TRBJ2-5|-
CASSQGETQYF
TGTGCCAGCAGCCAAGGAGAGACCCAGTACTTC
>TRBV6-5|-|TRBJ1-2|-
CASRNWESNYGYTF
TGTGCCAGCAGAAATTGGGAATCTAACTATGGCTACACCTTC
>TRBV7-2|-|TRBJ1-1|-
CASSSWGGTEAFF
TGTGCCAGCAGCTCCTGGGGGGGGACTGAAGCTTTCTTT
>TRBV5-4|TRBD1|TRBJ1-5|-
CASSPYQGDQPQHF
TGTGCCAGCAGCCCCTACCAGGGGGATCAGCCCCAGCATTTT
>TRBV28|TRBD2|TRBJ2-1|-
CASTSGAYNEQFF
TGTGCCAGCACTAGCGGAGCTTACAATGAGCAGTTCTTC
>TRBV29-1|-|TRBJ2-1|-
CSAGGQTLGSYNEQFF
TGCAGCGCCGGGGGACAGACTCTTGGCTCCTACAATGAGCAGTTCTTC
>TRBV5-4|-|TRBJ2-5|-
CASSTDGWGAGETQYF
TGTGCCAGCAGCACCGATGGTTGGGGGGCAGGCGAGACCCAGTACTTC
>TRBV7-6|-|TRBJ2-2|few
CASSLASNTGELFF
TGTGCCAGCAGCTTAGCATCGAACACCGGGGAGCTGTTTTTT
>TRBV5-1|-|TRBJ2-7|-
CASSLVGVQYF
TGCGCCAGCAGCTTGGTGGGGGTGCAGTACTTC
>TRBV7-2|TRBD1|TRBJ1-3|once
CASSLDRAGNTIYF
TGTGCCAGCAGCCTGGACAGGGCCGGAAACACCATATATTTT
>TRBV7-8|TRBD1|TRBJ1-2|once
CASRPRTGGAKDGYTF
TGTGCCAGCAGACCACGTACAGGGGGCGCGAAAGATGGCTACACCTTC
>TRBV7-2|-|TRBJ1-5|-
CASSLVLNQPQHF
TGTGCCAGCAGCTTAGTCCTAAACCAGCCCCAGCATTTT
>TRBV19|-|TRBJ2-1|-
CASMWSSGTNEQFF
TGTGCCAGTATGTGGAGTAGCGGAACTAATGAGCAGTTCTTC
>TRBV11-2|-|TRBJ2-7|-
CASSSRTRFILF
TGTGCCAGCAGCTCCCGGACTCGATTCATCCTCTTC
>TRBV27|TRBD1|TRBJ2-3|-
CASSFGRQGASDTQYF
TGTGCCAGCAGTTTTGGGAGACAGGGGGCATCAGATACGCAGTATTTT
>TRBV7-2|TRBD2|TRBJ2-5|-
CASSLVRPSGGYSETQYF
TGTGCCAGCAGCTTAGTGCGCCCGTCGGGAGGGTATTCAGAGACCCAGTACTTC
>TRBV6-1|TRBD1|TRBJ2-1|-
CASSEVPTGNMKNEQFF
TGTGCCAGCAGTGAAGTCCCGACAGGGAACATGAAGAATGAGCAGTTCTTC
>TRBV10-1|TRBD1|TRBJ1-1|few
CASSYLRDRGPTEAFF
TGCGCCAGCTCTTACCTAAGGGACAGGGGGCCGACTGAAGCTTTCTTT
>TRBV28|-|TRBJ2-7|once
CASSEREQYF
TGTGCCAGCAGTGAGCGCGAGCAGTACTTC
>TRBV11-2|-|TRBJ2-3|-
CASSLSGPDTQYF
TGTGCCAGCAGCTTATCGGGCCCAGATACGCAGTATTTT
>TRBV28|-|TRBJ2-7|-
CASSREQGRRYVRYEQYF
TGTGCCAGCAGCCGTGAACAGGGCCGGCGGTACGTTCGATACGAGCAGTACTTC
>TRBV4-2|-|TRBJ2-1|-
CASSQELEPYNEQFF
TGTGCCAGCAGCCAAGAACTAGAGCCCTACAATGAGCAGTTCTTC
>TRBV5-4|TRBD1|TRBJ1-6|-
CASSAGGRNSPLHF
TGTGCCAGCAGCGCAGGGGGTAGGAATTCACCCCTCCACTTT